The rows below give T cell receptor beta chains drawn from one sample of a study of blood T cell repertoires in COVID-19. TCRdb's table, derived via immunoSEQ multiplex PCR, lists solely in-frame clones and lacks some. This repertoire shows 110,000 or so clones, around 91% found once; its top ten account for 25% to 30%. Sequencing was performed on peripheral blood. The receptors originated from a man aged 70 or older with active or convalescent COVID-19. Both conserved end residues are part of each CDR3. The D gene is left open where the match is weak. Size tells how often a clone was seen (once, few, many) or the class of an expanded clone, and some rows leave it out.

>NA|TRBD1|TRBV28|TRBJ2-7
TGTGCCAGCAGTTTTACGCCCCGGACAGGTCAAACCTACGAGCAGTACTTC
CASSFTPRTGQTYEQYF
>NA|NA|TRBV5-6|TRBJ1-2
TGTGCCAGCAGCTTACAGGGTGGCTACACCTTC
CASSLQGGYTF
>NA|NA|TRBV18|TRBJ1-5
TGTGCCAGCTCACCTGGGGCGTCGGGCCAGCCCCAGCATTTT
CASSPGASGQPQHF
>NA|TRBD1|TRBV28|TRBJ1-6
TGTGCCAGCAGTTTAAGGGACAGGCCTTATCGAACCCTCCACTTT
CASSLRDRPYRTLHF
>once|TRBD1|TRBV5-4|TRBJ2-1
TGTGCCAGCAGCCCTACAATAAAACAGGGGTTCTACAATGAGCAGTTCTTC
CASSPTIKQGFYNEQFF
>NA|NA|TRBV5-1|TRBJ2-5
TGCGCCAGCAGCTTAGGTACAGCCCAAGAGACCCAGTACTTC
CASSLGTAQETQYF
>NA|TRBD2|TRBV5-1|TRBJ2-3
TGCGCCAGCAGCTCTGGGACTAGCGGGAGCGATACGCAGTATTTT
CASSSGTSGSDTQYF
>few|TRBD1|TRBV19|TRBJ1-5
TGTGCCAGTAGTTTGGGACAGGCGCTGTATAGCAATCAGCCCCAGCATTTT
CASSLGQALYSNQPQHF
>NA|NA|TRBV18|TRBJ2-2
TGTGCCAGCTCACCAGTTGGGGGCTCCACCGGGGAGCTGTTTTTT
CASSPVGGSTGELFF
>NA|TRBD1|TRBV6-5|TRBJ1-5
TGTGCCAGCAGTCGACAGGGGGAAAGCAATCAGCCCCAGCATTTT
CASSRQGESNQPQHF
>NA|TRBD2|TRBV3-1/TRBV3-2|TRBJ2-7
TGTGCCAGCAGCCAAGCACTAGCGGGAGACCCCTACGAGCAGTACTTC
CASSQALAGDPYEQYF
>NA|TRBD1|TRBV10-3|TRBJ1-2
TGTGCCATCAGTGAGGGACAGGGAAGCTCTGGCTACACCTTC
CAISEGQGSSGYTF
>NA|TRBD1|TRBV3-1/TRBV3-2|TRBJ2-5
TGTGCCAGCAGCCACGGACAGGGTCAAGAGACCCAGTACTTC
CASSHGQGQETQYF
>NA|NA|TRBV14|TRBJ2-7
TGTGCCAGCTCCACGAGGGACTACGAGCAGTACTTC
CASSTRDYEQYF
>NA|TRBD1|TRBV10-3|TRBJ2-7
TGTGCCATCAGTGCTCAACAGGGGGCCAGCGAGCAGTACTTC
CAISAQQGASEQYF
>NA|NA|TRBV19|TRBJ2-1
TGTGCCAGTAGTAAAAACCGGGACACTGAATACAATGAGCAGTTCTTC
CASSKNRDTEYNEQFF
>NA|NA|TRBV7-9|TRBJ1-1
TGTGCCAGCAGTGGCCGTGGCACTGAAGCTTTCTTT
CASSGRGTEAFF
>NA|NA|TRBV19|TRBJ1-3
TGTGCCAGTAGCGAATCGACCCTCGGGGGTCTCTCTGGAAACACCATATATTTT
CASSESTLGGLSGNTIYF
>NA|TRBD1|TRBV5-5|TRBJ1-1
TGTGCCAGCAGCACGGACAGGGTAAGGACAACTGAAGCTTTCTTT
CASSTDRVRTTEAFF
>NA|NA|TRBV7-2|TRBJ1-5
TGTGCCAGCAGCCTGAACCGGGGTGGCGGTCAGCCCCAGCATTTT
CASSLNRGGGQPQHF
>NA|TRBD2|TRBV4-1|TRBJ2-5
TGCGCCAGCAGCCAAGCCGTGGGACTAGGACAAGAGACCCAGTACTTC
CASSQAVGLGQETQYF
>NA|NA|TRBV27|TRBJ1-4
TGTGCCAGCAGCCCGCAAACTATAGGTGAAAAACTGTTTTTT
CASSPQTIGEKLFF
>NA|NA|TRBV2|TRBJ2-7
TGTGCCAGACAAACCCACCCGAAGGCAGGGCCCTACGAGCAGTACTTC
CARQTHPKAGPYEQYF
>NA|TRBD2|TRBV10-3|TRBJ2-3
TGTGCCATCAGTGAATTAGCGGGAGGTGGAGATACGCAGTATTTT
CAISELAGGGDTQYF
>NA|TRBD2|TRBV3-1/TRBV3-2|TRBJ2-2
TGTGCCAGCAGAGACCGCGGGAGCTCTCACGGGGAGCTGTTTTTT
CASRDRGSSHGELFF
>NA|TRBD1|TRBV27|TRBJ2-7
TGTGCCAGCAGTCAATCGGGACAGGGGGCTTCCGAGCAGTACTTC
CASSQSGQGASEQYF
>NA|TRBD1|TRBV27|TRBJ2-5
TGTGCCAGCCGGAAGGGGGACAGAACGCAAGAGACCCAGTACTTC
CASRKGDRTQETQYF
>once|NA|TRBV27|TRBJ2-2
TGTGCCAGCAGTTCAACCCGAGTCGGGGAGCTGTTTTTT
CASSSTRVGELFF
>NA|NA|TRBV19|TRBJ1-4
TGTGCCAGTAGTAGAAACTCGAGAGGACTGTTTTTT
CASSRNSRGLFF
>NA|NA|TRBV5-4|TRBJ2-7
TGTGCCAGCAGCTTGGGGCCAGGGATGGTCTACGAGCAGTACTTC
CASSLGPGMVYEQYF
>NA|TRBD1|TRBV28|TRBJ1-5
TGTGCCAGCAGTCCCGGACAGGGGGCTCTACAGCCCCAGCATTTT
CASSPGQGALQPQHF
>NA|TRBD1|TRBV2|TRBJ2-5
TGTGCCAGCAGACAGGGGATCGGAGAGACCCAGTACTTC
CASRQGIGETQYF
>NA|TRBD1|TRBV7-9|TRBJ1-6
TGTGCCAGCAGCTCGGGGACAGGGGAGTCACCCCTCCACTTT
CASSSGTGESPLHF
>NA|TRBD2|TRBV6-5|TRBJ2-1
TGTGCCAGCAGTTACGGTATGAGCGGGACTAAGAATGAGCAGTTCTTC
CASSYGMSGTKNEQFF
>NA|NA|TRBV5-1|TRBJ2-2
TGCGCCAGCAGCTTGGGACAGATGAACACCGGGGAGCTGTTTTTT
CASSLGQMNTGELFF
>NA|NA|TRBV10-1|TRBJ1-1
TGCGCCAGCAGTGAATCCTTCTACGGCGGAATGAACACTGAAGCTTTCTTT
CASSESFYGGMNTEAFF
>NA|TRBD1|TRBV6-5|TRBJ1-5
TGTGCCAGCAGTCTACAGGGGGCTCGTCAGCCCCAGCATTTT
CASSLQGARQPQHF
>NA|NA|TRBV19|TRBJ2-7
TGTGCCAGTAGTGCCCCAGGGGACGGCGAGCAGTACTTC
CASSAPGDGEQYF
>NA|TRBD2|TRBV9|TRBJ2-1
TGTGCCAGCAGCGTAGGTTGGCTAGCGGGAGTCAATGAGCAGTTCTTC
CASSVGWLAGVNEQFF
>NA|TRBD1|TRBV28|TRBJ2-2
TGTGCCAGCAGTCCCCCGGACAGGGGTAGAACCGGGGAGCTGTTTTTT
CASSPPDRGRTGELFF
>NA|NA|TRBV5-8|TRBJ1-5
TGTGCCAGCAGCCCCGGAGGGGTTTGGAATGAGCCCCAGCATTTT
CASSPGGVWNEPQHF
>NA|NA|TRBV3-1/TRBV3-2|TRBJ1-1
TGTGCCAGCAGCCAAGTAATCGAGATGAACACTGAAGCTTTCTTT
CASSQVIEMNTEAFF